The subject of this entry is one T cell receptor (beta chain). This entry is derived from a study of blood T cell repertoires in COVID-19. The wider study: In each case, the material was cDNA or gDNA derived from T cells, B-cell-depleted T cells, or PBMCs.

Clones were sequenced by immunoSEQ multiplex PCR, and TCRdb holds only the in-frame ones, with some missing. Of about 300,000 clones listed, around 88% are singletons. The sequence derives from a woman in her forties or fifties with acute or convalescent COVID-19. The sequenced material came from peripheral blood.

CDR3 sequence: CASSVELGSLEQYF. The CDR3 DNA is TGTGCCAGCAGCGTAGAACTAGGATCCCTCGAGCAGTACTTC. This chain links TRBV9 with TRBJ2-7, with a tentative D call TRBD2 (5 bases). The V and J ends lost 0 bases and 6 bases respectively, with 13 bases between them. Germline V gene lookup returns CDR1 SGDLS and CDR2 YYNGEE. This CDR3 is 14 amino acids long.